Listed below are T cell receptor beta chains from one sample, sequenced in a study of identical twins. TCRdb passed the 5' RACE reads through MiXCR, listing each CDR3 protein once. The repertoire holds about 530,000 distinct CDR3 sequences, around 20% seen once, with approximately 0.48% in the top ten. The same data also went into a second study, on yellow fever vaccine responses in identical twins.

Input material: CD4+ T cells sorted from blood. These receptors were obtained from a woman younger than 30 in good health. CDR3s include the opening cysteine and the closing phenylalanine or tryptophan. D genes are given only for firm matches. Rows give clone size only sometimes, using once, few, many, or a class for an expanded clone.

v_gene: TRBV29-1; abundance: few; j_gene: TRBJ1-2; d_gene: .; CDR3aa: CSVWSGAGGYTF; CDR3nt: TGCAGCGTATGGTCGGGGGCAGGTGGCTACACCTTC
v_gene: TRBV11-3; abundance: few; j_gene: TRBJ2-1; d_gene: .; CDR3aa: CASTLNNEQFF; CDR3nt: TGTGCCAGCACCCTAAACAATGAGCAGTTCTTC
v_gene: TRBV18; abundance: .; j_gene: TRBJ2-3; d_gene: TRBD1; CDR3aa: CASSRGQGGTDTQYF; CDR3nt: TGTGCCAGCTCACGCGGACAGGGTGGCACAGATACGCAGTATTTT
v_gene: TRBV28; abundance: once; j_gene: TRBJ2-3; d_gene: .; CDR3aa: CASRNLWDTQYF; CDR3nt: TGTGCCAGCCGAAACCTATGGGATACGCAGTATTTT
v_gene: TRBV20-1; abundance: .; j_gene: TRBJ1-5; d_gene: .; CDR3aa: CSARVPGEHQPQHF; CDR3nt: TGCAGTGCTAGAGTGCCGGGGGAACATCAGCCCCAGCATTTT
v_gene: TRBV10-3; abundance: .; j_gene: TRBJ2-1; d_gene: .; CDR3aa: CAISDLAEQFF; CDR3nt: TGTGCCATCAGTGACCTAGCGGAGCAGTTCTTC
v_gene: TRBV14; abundance: once; j_gene: TRBJ2-3; d_gene: TRBD2; CDR3aa: CASSQRGAWDTQYF; CDR3nt: TGTGCCAGCAGCCAGCGGGGGGCATGGGATACGCAGTATTTT
v_gene: TRBV5-1; abundance: .; j_gene: TRBJ2-2; d_gene: TRBD2; CDR3aa: CASSTLAGEAANTGELFF; CDR3nt: TGCGCCAGCAGTACGCTAGCGGGAGAGGCGGCGAACACCGGGGAGCTGTTTTTT
v_gene: TRBV9; abundance: .; j_gene: TRBJ2-1; d_gene: .; CDR3aa: CASSVRSLLDYNEQFF; CDR3nt: TGTGCCAGCAGCGTAAGGTCTTTGCTAGACTACAATGAGCAGTTCTTC
v_gene: TRBV28; abundance: .; j_gene: TRBJ2-3; d_gene: TRBD2; CDR3aa: CASSEIEGGTSGRATQYF; CDR3nt: TGTGCCAGCAGCGAAATTGAGGGGGGGACTAGCGGGAGAGCTACGCAGTATTTT
v_gene: TRBV28; abundance: .; j_gene: TRBJ2-3; d_gene: .; CDR3aa: CASSPLPRAGADTQYF; CDR3nt: TGTGCCAGCAGTCCCCTCCCCAGGGCCGGGGCAGATACGCAGTATTTT
v_gene: TRBV6-1; abundance: few; j_gene: TRBJ2-3; d_gene: .; CDR3aa: CASSVPLGGDTQYF; CDR3nt: TGTGCCAGCAGTGTCCCACTGGGCGGGGATACGCAGTATTTT
v_gene: TRBV4-2; abundance: .; j_gene: TRBJ1-2; d_gene: .; CDR3aa: CASSQENEGGYTF; CDR3nt: TGTGCCAGCAGCCAAGAAAATGAAGGGGGCTACACCTTC
v_gene: TRBV27; abundance: few; j_gene: TRBJ2-7; d_gene: TRBD2; CDR3aa: CASSSLNTSGSPHEQYF; CDR3nt: TGTGCCAGCAGTTCCCTAAACACTAGCGGGAGCCCCCACGAGCAGTACTTC
v_gene: TRBV14; abundance: .; j_gene: TRBJ1-5; d_gene: TRBD1; CDR3aa: CASSIHRDRLAISLVQQHF; CDR3nt: TGTGCCAGCAGCATCCACCGGGACAGATTAGCAATCAGCCTGGTCCAGCAGCATTTT
v_gene: TRBV20-1; abundance: few; j_gene: TRBJ2-5; d_gene: TRBD2; CDR3aa: CSARDMGGETQYF; CDR3nt: TGCAGTGCTAGAGATATGGGGGGGGAGACCCAGTACTTC
v_gene: TRBV3-1; abundance: .; j_gene: TRBJ2-1; d_gene: TRBD2; CDR3aa: CASSQTSGGNNEQFF; CDR3nt: TGTGCCAGCAGCCAGACTAGCGGGGGGAACAATGAGCAGTTCTTC
v_gene: TRBV2; abundance: few; j_gene: TRBJ2-7; d_gene: .; CDR3aa: CASTLFSGQTYEQYF; CDR3nt: TGTGCCAGCACCCTATTCAGCGGTCAGACCTACGAGCAGTACTTC
v_gene: TRBV9; abundance: few; j_gene: TRBJ1-2; d_gene: .; CDR3aa: CASSSRVDYGYTF; CDR3nt: TGTGCCAGCAGCTCCAGGGTAGACTATGGCTACACCTTC
v_gene: TRBV5-1; abundance: .; j_gene: TRBJ2-7; d_gene: TRBD2; CDR3aa: CASSPGLAGGSYEQYF; CDR3nt: TGCGCCAGCAGTCCTGGACTAGCGGGAGGATCCTACGAGCAGTACTTC
v_gene: TRBV7-9; abundance: .; j_gene: TRBJ2-3; d_gene: TRBD1; CDR3aa: CASSPRDRVADTQYF; CDR3nt: TGTGCCAGCAGCCCCCGGGACAGGGTTGCAGATACGCAGTATTTT
v_gene: TRBV18; abundance: few; j_gene: TRBJ2-2; d_gene: .; CDR3aa: CASSPPRTLPGELFF; CDR3nt: TGTGCCAGCTCACCACCTAGGACCCTTCCCGGGGAGCTGTTTTTT
v_gene: TRBV5-1; abundance: few; j_gene: TRBJ2-2; d_gene: .; CDR3aa: CASSFKWDTGELFF; CDR3nt: TGCGCCAGCAGCTTCAAGTGGGACACCGGGGAGCTGTTTTTT
v_gene: TRBV6-1; abundance: .; j_gene: TRBJ1-5; d_gene: TRBD1; CDR3aa: CASTRRGTQPQHF; CDR3nt: TGTGCCAGCACGCGCAGGGGGACTCAGCCCCAGCATTTT
v_gene: TRBV2; abundance: .; j_gene: TRBJ2-5; d_gene: TRBD1; CDR3aa: CASSAGLGQGPRETQYF; CDR3nt: TGTGCCAGCAGTGCAGGATTGGGACAGGGCCCTCGGGAGACCCAGTACTTC
v_gene: TRBV6-1; abundance: .; j_gene: TRBJ1-1; d_gene: .; CDR3aa: CASKVEPTMNTEAFF; CDR3nt: TGTGCCAGCAAGGTGGAACCTACCATGAACACTGAAGCTTTCTTT
v_gene: TRBV7-9; abundance: few; j_gene: TRBJ2-7; d_gene: .; CDR3aa: CASSFRAGSHEQYF; CDR3nt: TGTGCCAGCAGCTTTCGGGCAGGGTCCCACGAGCAGTACTTC
v_gene: TRBV2; abundance: few; j_gene: TRBJ2-3; d_gene: TRBD2; CDR3aa: CASSLRLAGPTDTQYF; CDR3nt: TGTGCCAGCAGTTTACGACTAGCGGGGCCCACAGATACGCAGTATTTT
v_gene: TRBV6-1; abundance: few; j_gene: TRBJ1-5; d_gene: .; CDR3aa: CASSVSGAVNQPQHF; CDR3nt: TGTGCCAGCAGTGTATCAGGGGCGGTCAATCAGCCCCAGCATTTT
v_gene: TRBV6-7; abundance: .; j_gene: TRBJ2-7; d_gene: .; CDR3aa: CASSYSGIPYEQYF; CDR3nt: TGTGCCAGCAGTTACTCAGGGATCCCCTACGAGCAGTACTTC
v_gene: TRBV10-3; abundance: .; j_gene: TRBJ2-2; d_gene: .; CDR3aa: CAISGQGGTLSNTGELFF; CDR3nt: TGTGCCATCAGTGGGCAGGGGGGAACATTATCGAACACCGGGGAGCTGTTTTTT
v_gene: TRBV7-6; abundance: few; j_gene: TRBJ1-1; d_gene: .; CDR3aa: CASSRIDGNTEAFF; CDR3nt: TGTGCCAGCAGCCGTATCGACGGGAACACTGAAGCTTTCTTT
v_gene: TRBV5-8; abundance: .; j_gene: TRBJ2-5; d_gene: .; CDR3aa: CASSELLTPDPRETQYF; CDR3nt: TGTGCCAGCAGCGAACTACTAACCCCGGACCCTCGGGAGACCCAGTACTTC
v_gene: TRBV12-3/TRBV12-4; abundance: few; j_gene: TRBJ1-2; d_gene: TRBD1; CDR3aa: CASSLETGVRGYTF; CDR3nt: TGTGCCAGCAGTTTAGAGACAGGGGTTAGGGGCTACACCTTC
v_gene: TRBV12-3/TRBV12-4; abundance: .; j_gene: TRBJ1-2; d_gene: TRBD1; CDR3aa: CASRRTGEVYGYTF; CDR3nt: TGTGCCAGCAGAAGGACAGGGGAGGTTTATGGCTACACCTTC
v_gene: TRBV5-1; abundance: many; j_gene: TRBJ1-5; d_gene: .; CDR3aa: CASSLGTPRGNQPQHF; CDR3nt: TGCGCCAGCAGCTTGGGAACACCGAGGGGCAATCAGCCCCAGCATTTT
v_gene: TRBV7-9; abundance: .; j_gene: TRBJ2-2; d_gene: .; CDR3aa: CASSFGGNPNTGELFF; CDR3nt: TGTGCCAGCAGCTTTGGAGGGAACCCGAACACCGGGGAGCTGTTTTTT
v_gene: TRBV12-5; abundance: .; j_gene: TRBJ2-1; d_gene: TRBD2; CDR3aa: CASGLAGRNEQFF; CDR3nt: TGTGCTAGTGGTCTAGCGGGAAGGAATGAGCAGTTCTTC
v_gene: TRBV11-2; abundance: .; j_gene: TRBJ2-1; d_gene: TRBD2; CDR3aa: CASSLTSGRFNEQFF; CDR3nt: TGTGCCAGCAGCCTGACTAGCGGGAGGTTCAATGAGCAGTTCTTC
v_gene: TRBV11-3; abundance: few; j_gene: TRBJ2-3; d_gene: .; CDR3aa: CASSPESGNTQYF; CDR3nt: TGTGCCAGCAGCCCAGAGTCGGGGAATACGCAGTATTTT
v_gene: TRBV20-1; abundance: .; j_gene: TRBJ2-1; d_gene: .; CDR3aa: CSARENNEQFF; CDR3nt: TGCAGTGCTAGAGAGAACAATGAGCAGTTCTTC
v_gene: TRBV28; abundance: .; j_gene: TRBJ2-7; d_gene: TRBD2; CDR3aa: CASRPGTSGSYEQYF; CDR3nt: TGTGCCAGCAGACCCGGGACTAGCGGGAGTTACGAGCAGTACTTC
v_gene: TRBV15; abundance: few; j_gene: TRBJ1-2; d_gene: .; CDR3aa: CATSIGARDYGYTF; CDR3nt: TGTGCCACCAGCATCGGTGCACGTGACTATGGCTACACCTTC
v_gene: TRBV24-1; abundance: many; j_gene: TRBJ2-2; d_gene: TRBD2; CDR3aa: CATGGLAGSGELFF; CDR3nt: TGTGCCACCGGAGGACTAGCGGGCTCCGGGGAGCTGTTTTTT
v_gene: TRBV3-1; abundance: few; j_gene: TRBJ1-2; d_gene: TRBD1; CDR3aa: CASSSQNPGQGSYGYTF; CDR3nt: TGTGCCAGCAGCTCACAGAATCCGGGACAGGGCAGCTATGGCTACACCTTC
v_gene: TRBV7-9; abundance: few; j_gene: TRBJ1-5; d_gene: TRBD1; CDR3aa: CASSSSQGANNQPQHF; CDR3nt: TGTGCCAGCAGCTCCTCTCAGGGGGCGAACAATCAGCCCCAGCATTTT
v_gene: TRBV3-1; abundance: .; j_gene: TRBJ1-1; d_gene: .; CDR3aa: CASSQTSMNTEAFF; CDR3nt: TGTGCCAGCAGCCAAACAAGCATGAACACTGAAGCTTTCTTT
v_gene: TRBV7-6; abundance: few; j_gene: TRBJ2-2; d_gene: .; CDR3aa: CASSLFEAQNTGELFF; CDR3nt: TGTGCCAGCAGCCTTTTCGAGGCCCAAAACACCGGGGAGCTGTTTTTT
v_gene: TRBV20-1; abundance: .; j_gene: TRBJ1-2; d_gene: TRBD1; CDR3aa: CSAEPGTGYGYTF; CDR3nt: TGCAGTGCGGAACCCGGGACAGGGTACGGCTACACCTTC
v_gene: TRBV4-1; abundance: .; j_gene: TRBJ2-1; d_gene: TRBD1; CDR3aa: CASSQDLGTGWDEQFF; CDR3nt: TGCGCCAGCAGCCAAGATTTGGGGACAGGGTGGGATGAGCAGTTCTTC